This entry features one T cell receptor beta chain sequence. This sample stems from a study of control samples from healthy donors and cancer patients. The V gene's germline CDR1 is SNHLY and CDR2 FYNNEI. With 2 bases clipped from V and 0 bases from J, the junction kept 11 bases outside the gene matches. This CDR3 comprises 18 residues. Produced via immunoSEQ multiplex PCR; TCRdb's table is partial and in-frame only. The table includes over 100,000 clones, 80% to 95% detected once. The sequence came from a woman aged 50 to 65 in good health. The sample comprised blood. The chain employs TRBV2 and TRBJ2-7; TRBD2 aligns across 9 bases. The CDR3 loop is CASSEFSGGRAISYEQYF. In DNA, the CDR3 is TGTGCCAGCAGTGAATTCTCGGGCGGGAGGGCCATCTCCTACGAGCAGTACTTC.